Shown below are 17 T cell receptor beta chains from a single sample sequenced in a study of T-cell reconstitution after alpha-beta-depleted transplantation in children. As it was prepared, the TCRbeta library received unique molecular identifiers. Using its own MiXCR run on the PCR reads, TCRdb lists one record per CDR3 protein. Counted here are a few hundred thousand distinct CDR3 sequences, approximately 30% occurring once; the ten biggest clones make up approximately 33%. The sample consisted of PBMCs, taken before TCRalphabeta/CD19-depleted stem cell transplant. The source is a boy in the first two years of life with Wiskott-Aldrich syndrome, due to receive a stem cell transplant.

The chain carries TRBV20-1 and TRBJ2-3; D is uncertain. The length of the CDR3 is 13 residues. Germline V gene sequence: CDR1 DFQATT, CDR2 SNEGSKA (reference sequence). V lost 7 bases, J lost 0 bases, and 11 bases lay in between. CDR3 in amino acids: CSVLHESTDTQYF. The DNA for the CDR3 is TGCAGTGTACTTCATGAAAGCACAGATACGCAGTATTTT.

The table lists this clonotype with a few counts. The gene calls are TRBV21-1 and TRBJ2-3; the table gives TRBD2 as D, unverified against the DNA. TRBV21-1 is a recognized pseudogene. This CDR3 comprises 15 residues. The CDR3 DNA reads as TGTGCCAGCACCCGACTAGCGGGAGCAACAGATACGCAGTATTTT. Translating it yields CASTRLAGATDTQYF.

This clonotype was found a few times. This chain links TRBV7-2 with TRBJ2-1, with TRBD1 as a possible D gene (6 bases). V shed 3 bases and J shed 5 bases, with 14 bases lying between them. CDR1 and CDR2 from the germline V gene are SGHTA and FQGNSA. This CDR3 spans 15 amino acids. This chain's CDR3 is CASSLGQGYHNEQFF. The CDR3 nucleotides are TGTGCCAGCAGCTTGGGCCAGGGGTACCACAATGAGCAGTTCTTC.

The rearrangement uses TRBV7-2 and TRBJ2-5; a weak D match, TRBD2 (7 bases). The V end was cut by 5 bases, the J end by 5 bases, with 15 bases between. Germline V CDR1 and CDR2: SGHTA, FQGNSA. The CDR3 totals 14 residues. The CDR3 nucleotides read TGTGCCAGCAGCCCTCCCGGGGGGCTGGAGACCCAGTACTTC. Protein sequence: CASSPPGGLETQYF.

This clonotype has a handful of counts. The chain joins TRBV4-1 to TRBJ2-1; 8 nucleotides match TRBD1. J gave up 6 bases and V 0 bases, and 4 bases lay outside the gene matches. CDR1 is MGHRA, CDR2 YSYEKL, per germline. The CDR3 runs to 15 residues. The CDR3 DNA reads as TGCGCCAGCAGCCAAGACTTGGACAGGGCCAATGAGCAGTTCTTC. This codes for CASSQDLDRANEQFF.

This chain's CDR3 is CASRGDYGNQPQHF. The CDR3 DNA follows: TGTGCCAGCCGCGGGGACTACGGCAATCAGCCCCAGCATTTT. The chain couples TRBV7-9 to TRBJ1-5; possibly TRBD1 for D (5 bases). Trimming took off 8 bases at V and 2 bases at J, with 13 bases between the two ends. This CDR3 is 14 amino acids long. From germline, CDR1 is SEHNR and CDR2 FQNEAQ (reference sequence).

This clonotype was observed a single time. The rearrangement links TRBV5-1 to TRBJ2-7, with D possibly matching TRBD2 (5 bases). Per the germline V gene, CDR1 is SGHRS and CDR2 is YFSETQ. The CDR3 is 12 amino acids. V gave up 4 bases and J gave up 7 bases, with 12 bases separating them. As DNA, the CDR3 is TGCGCCAGCAGCCAAAATTCGGGGGAGCAGTACTTC. As protein: CASSQNSGEQYF.

The chain uses TRBV5-5 and TRBJ2-1; either TRBD1 or TRBD2 may fit D (5 bases each). V shed 4 bases and J shed 6 bases, with 14 bases lying between them. The CDR3 extends over 14 amino acids. Germline CDR1 reads SGHKS; CDR2 reads YYEKEE (reference sequence). In nucleotides, the CDR3 is TGTGCCAGCAGCCGGGACCCCGGCAGCAATGAGCAGTTCTTC. This translates into CASSRDPGSNEQFF.

This clonotype was counted between two and nine times. The rearrangement links TRBV5-1 to TRBJ1-1; D is ambiguous. The germline V and J ends were trimmed by 0 bases and 0 bases, with 6 bases remaining between them. Germline CDR1 is SGHRS and CDR2 is YFSETQ. The CDR3 runs 14 residues. CDR3 loop: CASSLDTMNTEAFF. CDR3 coding DNA: TGCGCCAGCAGCTTGGACACAATGAACACTGAAGCTTTCTTT.

The chain employs TRBV27 and TRBJ1-1; unclear D gene. This CDR3 is 14 amino acids long. The V gene's germline CDR1 is MNHEY and CDR2 SMNVEV (reference sequence). V was clipped by 5 bases and J by 4 bases, with 14 bases between them. The CDR3 region is CASSRAVQFTEAFF. The CDR3 DNA follows: TGTGCCAGCAGTCGGGCCGTACAGTTCACTGAAGCTTTCTTT.

This clonotype was counted between two and nine times. This chain uses TRBV25-1 with TRBJ2-2; perhaps D is TRBD1 or TRBD2 (6 bases each). CDR3 length equals 16 residues. V shed 8 bases and J shed 0 bases, with 16 bases lying between them. The germline gives CDR1 MGHDK, CDR2 SYGVNS. Here the CDR3 DNA reads TGTGCCAGCGGAGGGGTAGGGGGAGCGAACACCGGGGAGCTGTTTTTT. Its translation is CASGGVGGANTGELFF.

The V and J genes are TRBV4-2 and TRBJ2-1; D uncertain. Germline V gene data show CDR1 as LGHNA and CDR2 as YNFKEQ. This CDR3 contains 17 residues. Between the trimmed V and J ends, which lost 0 bases and 4 bases, there was a span of 16 bases. This CDR3 reads CASSQDEGSLLYNEQFF. The CDR3 region has the DNA TGTGCCAGCAGCCAAGATGAAGGTAGCTTACTATACAATGAGCAGTTCTTC.

In its sample, this clonotype was seen a few times. J is TRBJ2-1 and V is TRBV7-9; D may be TRBD2 (5 bases). The CDR3 covers 16 residues. Germline V lookup: CDR1 SEHNR, CDR2 FQNEAQ (reference sequence). V was trimmed by 5 bases and J by 0 bases, leaving 14 bases between them. The CDR3 DNA reads as TGTGCCAGCAGCGTTAGGAGCGGTAGCTCCTACAATGAGCAGTTCTTC. The encoded protein is CASSVRSGSSYNEQFF.

The chain couples TRBV6-5 to TRBJ1-1; D ambiguous. Germline V gene data show CDR1 as MNHEY and CDR2 as SVGAGI. The V gene lost 0 bases and the J gene lost 1 base, with 6 bases spanning the gap. The CDR3 contains 14 residues. The CDR3 is CASSYSTPNTEAFF. CDR3 coding DNA: TGTGCCAGCAGTTACTCGACCCCGAACACTGAAGCTTTCTTT.

This clonotype has more than one count but fewer than ten. The J gene is TRBJ1-6, the V gene TRBV7-6, with a possible D match to TRBD1 (6 bases). V gave up 6 bases and J gave up 11 bases, with 17 bases separating them. CDR3 length: 14 residues. Looked up from germline, CDR1 is SGHVS and CDR2 is FNYEAQ. The DNA for the CDR3 is TGTGCCAGCAGGCTAGGGGGGCCGGGGGCACCCCTCCACTTT. This codes for CASRLGGPGAPLHF.

The chain couples TRBV20-1 to TRBJ2-5, with TRBD2 matching 10 bases. Germline CDR1 DFQATT, CDR2 SNEGSKA (reference sequence). The CDR3 spans 19 residues. V was clipped by 1 base and J by 0 bases; unmatched bases: 14. The CDR3, as DNA: TGCAGTGCTAGAGTCCCCCCGACAGCGGGAGGGGGACACCAAGAGACCCAGTACTTC. Translation gives CSARVPPTAGGGHQETQYF.

This clonotype was counted between two and nine times. This chain links TRBV20-1 with TRBJ2-7; the D gene could be TRBD1 or TRBD2 (5 bases each). The germline CDR1 and CDR2 sequences are DFQATT and SNEGSKA (reference sequence). Deletions cut 2 bases from V and 6 bases from J, with 11 bases between. The length of the CDR3 is 12 residues. CDR3 amino acids: CSARYSGTEQYF. DNA for the CDR3: TGCAGTGCTAGATATTCGGGGACCGAGCAGTACTTC.